This T cell receptor beta chain was recovered during a study of blood T cell repertoires in COVID-19. Study details: The United States, Italy and Spain provided the acute and convalescent COVID-19 samples. The cDNA or gDNA used as material had been derived from T cells, B-cell-depleted T cells, or PBMCs.

The CDR3 consists of 16 residues. V was trimmed by 4 bases and J by 7 bases, leaving 17 bases between them. CDR1 is KGHSH and CDR2 is LQKENI in the germline V gene. Authors' methods: Nucleated cell number was recorded as an estimate derived from reference gene primer amplification. Profiled with immunoSEQ multiplex PCR; TCRdb holds only in-frame clones, not every one. V and J calls and clone size are as listed in that table; D and trimming were resolved from the DNA. Of about 110,000 clones detected, approximately 85% appear once; the ten largest clones hold 2.4%. The source material was peripheral blood. The clonotype was recovered from a human donor in a cohort sampled during active COVID-19. V gene TRBV18 combines with J gene TRBJ1-6, with D possibly matching TRBD1 (5 bases). CDR3 nucleotides: TGTGCCAGCTCACTTCTAGACCCGGGGGGGAATTCACCCCTCCACTTT. Amino acid sequence: CASSLLDPGGNSPLHF.